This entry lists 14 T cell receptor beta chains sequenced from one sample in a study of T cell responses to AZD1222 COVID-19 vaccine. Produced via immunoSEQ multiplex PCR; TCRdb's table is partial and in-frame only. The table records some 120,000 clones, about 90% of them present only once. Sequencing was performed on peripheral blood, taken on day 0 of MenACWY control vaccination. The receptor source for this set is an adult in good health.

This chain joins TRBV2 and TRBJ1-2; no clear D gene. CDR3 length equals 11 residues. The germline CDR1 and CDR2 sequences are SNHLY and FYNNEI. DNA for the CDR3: TGTGGGGGAGGAGCTAACTATGGCTACACCTTC. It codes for CGGGANYGYTF.

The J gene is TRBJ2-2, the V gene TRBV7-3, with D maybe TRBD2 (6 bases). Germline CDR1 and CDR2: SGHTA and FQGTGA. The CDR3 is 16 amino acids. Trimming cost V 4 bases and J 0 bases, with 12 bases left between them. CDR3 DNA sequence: TGTGCCAGCAGCTCACCGGGACTGCCGAACACCGGGGAGCTGTTTTTT. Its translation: CASSSPGLPNTGELFF.

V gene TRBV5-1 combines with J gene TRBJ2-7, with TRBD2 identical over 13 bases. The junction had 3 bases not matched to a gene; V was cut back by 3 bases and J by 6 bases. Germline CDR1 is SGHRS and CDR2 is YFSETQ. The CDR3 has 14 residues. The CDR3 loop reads CASSYTSGRVEQYF. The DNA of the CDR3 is TGCGCCAGCAGCTACACTAGCGGGAGGGTCGAGCAGTACTTC.

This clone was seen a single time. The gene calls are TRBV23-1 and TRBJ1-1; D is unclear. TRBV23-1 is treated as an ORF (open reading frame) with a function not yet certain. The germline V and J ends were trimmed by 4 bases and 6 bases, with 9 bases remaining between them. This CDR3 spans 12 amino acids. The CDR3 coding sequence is TGCGCCAGCAGTCCCCCGAGGGCTGAAGCTTTCTTT. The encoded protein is CASSPPRAEAFF.

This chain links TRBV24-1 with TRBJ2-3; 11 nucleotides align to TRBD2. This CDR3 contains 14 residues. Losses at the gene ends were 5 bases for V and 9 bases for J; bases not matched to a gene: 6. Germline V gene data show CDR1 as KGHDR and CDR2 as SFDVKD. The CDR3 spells CATSASGRYRTQYF. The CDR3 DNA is TGTGCCACCAGTGCTAGCGGGAGGTACAGGACGCAGTATTTT.

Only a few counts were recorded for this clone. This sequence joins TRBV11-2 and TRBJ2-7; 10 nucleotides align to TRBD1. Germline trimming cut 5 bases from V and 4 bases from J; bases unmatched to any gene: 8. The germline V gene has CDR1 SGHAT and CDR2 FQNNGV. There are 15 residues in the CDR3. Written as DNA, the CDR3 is TGTGCCAGCAGCCCTGGGACAGGGGACAGGTACGAGCAGTACTTC. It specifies CASSPGTGDRYEQYF.

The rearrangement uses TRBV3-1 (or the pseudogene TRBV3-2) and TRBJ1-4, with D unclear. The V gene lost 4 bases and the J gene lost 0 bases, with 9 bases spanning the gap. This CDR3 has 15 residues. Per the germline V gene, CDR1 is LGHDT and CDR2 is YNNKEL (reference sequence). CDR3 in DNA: TGTGCCAGCAGCCCCAAACAGCCAACTAATGAAAAACTGTTTTTT. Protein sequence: CASSPKQPTNEKLFF.

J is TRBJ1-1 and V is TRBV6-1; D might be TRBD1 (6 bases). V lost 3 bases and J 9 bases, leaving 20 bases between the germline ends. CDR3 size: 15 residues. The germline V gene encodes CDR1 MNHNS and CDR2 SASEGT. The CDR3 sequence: CASSEKSRTARKAFF. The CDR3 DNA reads TGTGCCAGCAGTGAGAAGTCGCGGACAGCAAGGAAAGCTTTCTTT.

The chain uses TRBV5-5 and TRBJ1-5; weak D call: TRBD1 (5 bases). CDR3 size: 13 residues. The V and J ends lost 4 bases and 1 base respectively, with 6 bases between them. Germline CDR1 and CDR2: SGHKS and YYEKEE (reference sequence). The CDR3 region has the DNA TGTGCCAGCAGCCGGGACAGCAATCAGCCCCAGCATTTT. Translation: CASSRDSNQPQHF. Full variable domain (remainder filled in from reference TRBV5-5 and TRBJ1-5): DAGVTQSPTHLIKTRGQQVTLRCSPISGHKSVSWYQQVLGQGPQFIFQYYEKEERGRGNFPDRFSARQFPNYSSELNVNALLLGDSALYLCASSRDSNQPQHFGDGTRLSIL.

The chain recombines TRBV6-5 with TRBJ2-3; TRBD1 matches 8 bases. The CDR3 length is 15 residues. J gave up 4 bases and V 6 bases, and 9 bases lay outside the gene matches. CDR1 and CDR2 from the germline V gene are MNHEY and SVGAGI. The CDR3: CASRQTGGRSDTQYF. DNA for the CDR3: TGTGCCAGCAGGCAAACAGGGGGAAGGTCAGATACGCAGTATTTT.

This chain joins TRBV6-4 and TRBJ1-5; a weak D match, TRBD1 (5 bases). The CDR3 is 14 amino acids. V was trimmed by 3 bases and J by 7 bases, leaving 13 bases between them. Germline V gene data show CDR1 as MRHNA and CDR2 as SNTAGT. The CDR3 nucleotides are TGTGCCAGCAGTGAAGGCGGGGGAGGGCAGCCCCAGCATTTT. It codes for CASSEGGGGQPQHF.

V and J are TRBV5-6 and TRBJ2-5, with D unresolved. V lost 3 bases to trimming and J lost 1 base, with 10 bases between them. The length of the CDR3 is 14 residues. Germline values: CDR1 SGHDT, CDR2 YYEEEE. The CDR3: CASSYKTTQETQYF. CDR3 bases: TGTGCCAGCAGCTATAAGACAACCCAAGAGACCCAGTACTTC. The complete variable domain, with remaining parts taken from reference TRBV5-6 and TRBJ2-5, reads DAGVTQSPTHLIKTRGQQVTLRCSPKSGHDTVSWYQQALGQGPQFIFQYYEEEERQRGNFPDRFSGHQFPNYSSELNVNALLLGDSALYLCASSYKTTQETQYFGPGTRLLVL.

The CDR3, as DNA: TGTGCCAGCAGTTTTTTCCCGGGGGCACCTCGTACGCAGTATTTT. It encodes CASSFFPGAPRTQYF. The rearrangement joins TRBV28 to TRBJ2-3; D tentatively reads TRBD1 or TRBD2 (6 bases each). CDR1 is MDHEN and CDR2 is SYDVKM in the germline V gene. This CDR3 comprises 15 residues. Trimming took 3 bases from V and 8 from J, leaving 18 bases between them.

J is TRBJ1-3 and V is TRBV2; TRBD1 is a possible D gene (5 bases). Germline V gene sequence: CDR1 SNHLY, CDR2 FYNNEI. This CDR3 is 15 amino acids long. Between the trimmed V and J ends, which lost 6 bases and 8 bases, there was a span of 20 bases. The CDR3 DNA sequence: TGTGCCAGCAGATCACCGGGGCCAAAGTGGGACACCATATATTTT. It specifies CASRSPGPKWDTIYF.